This T cell receptor beta chain is from a study of blood T cell repertoires in COVID-19. Study information: Donors in the United States, Italy and Spain gave samples during acute or convalescent COVID-19.

This CDR3 spans 13 amino acids. V shed 5 bases, J shed 2 bases, and the junction held 2 bases outside the gene matches. From germline, CDR1 is MDHEN and CDR2 SYDVKM. Per the study methods: Quantification of nucleated cells was approximated via reference gene primer amplification. The data were produced by immunoSEQ multiplex PCR, yet TCRdb's version contains in-frame clones alone and is incomplete. V, J and clone size reflect that table, while D and trimming were determined from the DNA. The table includes 180,000 or so clones, 65% to 85% detected once. Worth noting for this clone: This sample includes further DNA sequences coding for the same CDR3.

The gene calls are TRBV28 and TRBJ1-2; 7 bases map to TRBD1. This receptor was taken from a human donor with acute or convalescent COVID-19. The donor label of this sample is uncertain. The sequencing input was peripheral blood. The CDR3 sequence: CASSLTGNYGYTF. The CDR3 DNA reads as TGTGCCAGCAGTCTGACAGGGAACTATGGCTACACCTTC.